This TCR beta chain was sequenced for a study of identical twins. General observations from the study: The abundant beta clonotypes from cord blood had fewer insertions, and memory repertoires had none of this. Researchers reported excess low generation probability among twin-shared out-of-frame alpha sequences.

A universal primer site arose from template switching, and cDNA bore unique molecular identifiers. TCRdb itself ran the 5' RACE reads through MiXCR, one entry per CDR3 protein. The sample shows around 220,000 distinct CDR3 sequences, roughly 13% of them seen only once. As for this clonotype: Antigen specificity is unknown.

Every one of the donors was a healthy Caucasian. The CDR3 runs 15 residues. The V and J ends lost 4 bases and 9 bases respectively, with 19 bases between them. Per germline, CDR1 MNHNS and CDR2 SASEGT. The chain employs TRBV6-1 and TRBJ1-5; D is unresolved. The sample was memory (CD45RO+) T cells sorted from blood. This sequence was found in a woman aged 18-30 years in good health. In nucleotides, the CDR3 is TGTGCCAGCAGTGGTGTTTCCGGGGTGATTCGGCCCCAGCATTTT. Amino acid sequence: CASSGVSGVIRPQHF.